The next 30 T cell receptor beta chains were all read from a single sample in a study of blood T cells in healthy people across ages. Then a second PCR, running roughly 7 to 11 cycles, was carried out with a sample-barcoded 5' primer and a J-beta primer mix. TCRdb redid the calling of the 5' RACE reads with MiXCR, one entry per CDR3 protein. The sample carries approximately 1.5 million distinct CDR3 sequences, 34% recorded once. Sample: blood. The source of these receptors is a woman aged 30 to 39 in good health.

This chain connects TRBV5-1 to TRBJ2-6; D may be TRBD1 or TRBD2 (6 bases each). Trimming shortened V by 2 bases and J by 3 bases, and 9 bases separated the two germline ends. The CDR3 covers 15 residues. Germline lookup yields CDR1 SGHRS and CDR2 YFSETQ. The CDR3 loop reads CASSFRGHGANVLTF. The CDR3 DNA reads as TGCGCCAGCAGCTTCCGGGGGCATGGGGCCAACGTCCTGACTTTC.

CDR3 DNA sequence: TGCGCCACCAATAGGGGGGATTCCTACGAGCAGTACTTC. Its translation: CATNRGDSYEQYF. The genes are TRBV5-1 and TRBJ2-7; D is possibly TRBD1 or TRBD2 (6 bases each). Germline CDR1 and CDR2: SGHRS and YFSETQ. This CDR3 has 13 amino acids. V was cut by 9 bases and J by 1 base, with 14 bases left in between. Drawing the rest from reference TRBV5-1 and TRBJ2-7, the complete variable domain is KAGVTQTPRYLIKTRGQQVTLSCSPISGHRSVSWYQQTPGQGLQFLFEYFSETQRNKGNFPGRFSGRQFSNSRSEMNVSTLELGDSALYLCATNRGDSYEQYFGPGTRLTVT.

This clonotype was seen only a few times. This chain joins TRBV3-1 and TRBJ2-2; D call uncertain. V lost 0 bases, J lost 4 bases, and 12 bases lay in between. This CDR3 contains 16 residues. Germline V gene lookup returns CDR1 LGHDT and CDR2 YNNKEL (reference sequence). As DNA, the CDR3 is TGTGCCAGCAGCCAAGATCGTCCAGCTTCCACCGGGGAGCTGTTTTTT. Translation gives CASSQDRPASTGELFF.

The CDR3 region has the DNA TGTGCCAGCAAGAGACAGGGTGGCAATCAGCCCCAGCATTTT. Translated: CASKRQGGNQPQHF. This chain connects TRBV6-2 or TRBV6-3 to TRBJ1-5; 7 nucleotides align to TRBD1. CDR1 and CDR2 (germline): MNHEY, SVGEGT. This CDR3 contains 14 residues. Trimming cost V 7 bases and J 2 bases; bases outside gene matches: 5.

For the CDR3, the DNA is TGTGCCAGTAATGAGATGAGGGGGCGCTGGAATGAGCAGTTCTTC. Protein product: CASNEMRGRWNEQFF. The rearrangement joins TRBV19 to TRBJ2-1; 7 bases align to TRBD1. Trimming took 7 bases from V and 7 from J; bases not matched to a gene: 13. The CDR3 contains 15 residues. The germline V gene encodes CDR1 LNHDA and CDR2 SQIVND (reference sequence).

The chain has TRBV20-1 and TRBJ2-5; TRBD1 matches at 8 bases. The end of the DNA fits TRBJ2-7 better, so the J call may be wrong. The CDR3 totals 17 residues. CDR1 DFQATT and CDR2 SNEGSKA come from the germline V gene (reference sequence). The CDR3 reads CSARVIQIDRGRHEQYF. In nucleotides, the CDR3 is TGCAGTGCTAGGGTAATCCAAATCGACAGGGGAAGGCACGAGCAGTACTTC.

Note on this clonotype: A read error may account for a junction end that differs from germline. In DNA, the CDR3 is TGCGCCAGCAGCTTCGCGGCAGGGGGCAGCTATGGCTACACCTTC. It is translated as CASSFAAGGSYGYTF. The chain recombines TRBV5-5 with TRBJ1-2, with TRBD1 matching over 8 bases. There are 15 residues in the CDR3. CDR1 and CDR2 (germline): SGHKS, YYEKEE (reference sequence).

J is TRBJ2-1 and V is TRBV5-4, with D possibly called TRBD1 or TRBD2 (5 bases each). Between the trimmed V and J ends, which lost 4 bases and 2 bases, there was a span of 13 bases. Germline-derived CDR1 and CDR2 are SGHNT and YYREEE (reference sequence). The CDR3 loop spans 15 amino acids. For the CDR3, the DNA is TGTGCCAGCAGCCTCGGGACGTACACCTACAATGAGCAGTTCTTC. Translated: CASSLGTYTYNEQFF. The whole variable domain, filled in from reference TRBV5-4 and TRBJ2-1, reads ETGVTQSPTHLIKTRGQQVTLRCSSQSGHNTVSWYQQALGQGPQFIFQYYREEENGRGNFPPRFSGLQFPNYSSELNVNALELDDSALYLCASSLGTYTYNEQFFGPGTRLTVL.

This chain uses TRBV4-1 with TRBJ2-1, with D tentatively TRBD1 (5 bases). V lost 0 bases and J lost 9, with 9 bases in between. The CDR3 has 13 residues. Germline V gene lookup returns CDR1 MGHRA and CDR2 YSYEKL. CDR3 in DNA: TGCGCCAGCAGCCAAGACTGGGGCAGTGAGCAGTTCTTC. Translating gives CASSQDWGSEQFF.

CDR3 DNA: TGCAGTGCTGGATCCCTTCAGCGTATTGTGACAGATACGCAGTATTTT. Protein product: CSAGSLQRIVTDTQYF. J is TRBJ2-3 and V is TRBV20-1; D unresolved. V lost 5 bases and J lost 3, with 21 bases in between. The CDR3 covers 16 residues. Germline V gives CDR1 DFQATT, CDR2 SNEGSKA (reference sequence).

The chain links TRBV20-1 to TRBJ1-2; TRBD1 agrees at 7 bases. This CDR3 has 14 amino acids. Per germline, CDR1 DFQATT and CDR2 SNEGSKA (reference sequence). The J segment lost 7 bases and the V segment lost 7 bases, leaving 15 bases of the junction unmatched. DNA for the CDR3: TGCAGTGTCCCCGAGACAGGGAAAGGATTTGGCTACACCTTC. Translation gives CSVPETGKGFGYTF.

As to this clonotype: The junction shows a germline mismatch at one end, possibly a read error. V usage is TRBV4-2 and J usage is TRBJ2-5; TRBD1 aligns across 9 bases. The J call is in doubt because the DNA end fits TRBJ2-7 better. Germline CDR1 LGHNA, CDR2 YNFKEQ. The CDR3 runs 15 residues. The DNA for the CDR3 is TGTACCAGCAGCCAAGTTTGGGGACAGGGCAACGAGCAGTACTTC. Translating it yields CTSSQVWGQGNEQYF.

Only one count was recorded for this clonotype. V gene TRBV7-8 combines with J gene TRBJ1-5, with 7 bases aligning to TRBD1. The V segment lost 5 bases and the J segment 6 bases; nucleotides outside the gene matches: 10. Germline-derived CDR1 and CDR2 are SGHVS and FQNEAQ. The CDR3 is made up of 15 amino acids. The CDR3 nucleotides are TGTGCCAGCAGCCGAGACAGGGAGGTTTTTCAGCCCCAGCATTTT. Amino acids: CASSRDREVFQPQHF. Complete variable domain (other parts from reference TRBV7-8 and TRBJ1-5): GAGVSQSPRYKVAKRGQDVALRCDPISGHVSLFWYQQALGQGPEFLTYFQNEAQLDKSGLPSDRFFAERPEGSVSTLKIQRTQQEDSAVYLCASSRDREVFQPQHFGDGTRLSIL.

This clonotype has a count of ten or more. In DNA, the CDR3 is TGCAGTGTAAGGGGGGATTTATACGAGCAGTACTTC. Its translation: CSVRGDLYEQYF. The chain employs TRBV20-1 and TRBJ2-7; D assignment may be TRBD1 or TRBD2 (6 bases each). Germline lookup yields CDR1 DFQATT and CDR2 SNEGSKA (reference sequence). CDR3 length: 12 residues. V lost 7 bases to trimming and J lost 4 bases, with 14 bases between them.

CDR3 loop: CATGLAGGPREQYF. CDR3 nucleotides: TGTGCCACCGGACTAGCGGGAGGGCCACGGGAGCAGTACTTC. The rearrangement joins TRBV28 to TRBJ2-5; 15 bases line up with TRBD2. The CDR3 runs to 14 residues. The J segment lost 11 bases and the V segment lost 10 bases, leaving 11 bases of the junction unmatched. Germline lookup yields CDR1 MDHEN and CDR2 SYDVKM. The full variable domain, in which reference TRBV28 and TRBJ2-5 provide the parts outside the CDR3, is DVKVTQSSRYLVKRTGEKVFLECVQDMDHENMFWYRQDPGLGLRLIYFSYDVKMKEKGDIPEGYSVSREKKERFSLILESASTNQTSMYLCATGLAGGPREQYFGPGTRLLVL.

The CDR3 region is CASSPGGANQPQHF. CDR3 sequence (DNA): TGCGCCAGCAGCCCCGGGGGGGCTAATCAGCCCCAGCATTTT. V gene TRBV5-1 combines with J gene TRBJ1-5; tentative D call: TRBD1 (6 bases). The CDR3 is 14 residues long. V lost 4 bases, J lost 4 bases, and 12 bases lay in between. From germline, CDR1 is SGHRS and CDR2 YFSETQ.

This sequence joins TRBV6-6 and TRBJ2-1; D may be TRBD2 (6 bases). CDR1 is MNHNY and CDR2 is SVGAGI in the germline V gene (reference sequence). Trimming cost V 10 bases and J 4 bases, with 14 bases left between them. This CDR3 is built from 13 residues. The DNA of the CDR3 is TGTGCCACCGGGCGGGATTTGTACAATGAGCAGTTCTTC. Translation gives CATGRDLYNEQFF.

This chain uses TRBV28 with TRBJ2-1; 8 positions agree with TRBD2. Germline trimming cut 3 bases from V and 0 bases from J; bases unmatched to any gene: 10. The CDR3 covers 18 residues. Per germline, CDR1 MDHEN and CDR2 SYDVKM. DNA of the CDR3: TGTGCCAGCAGTTTCCCCTTTAGCGGGATCACCTCCTACAATGAGCAGTTCTTC. This codes for CASSFPFSGITSYNEQFF.

In its sample, this clonotype was seen a few times. The chain uses TRBV20-1 and TRBJ1-2; no firm D call. V lost 5 bases and J 0 bases, leaving 4 bases between the germline ends. The CDR3 contains 11 residues. From germline, CDR1 is DFQATT and CDR2 SNEGSKA (reference sequence). The CDR3 loop is CSASANYGYTF. The CDR3 DNA sequence: TGCAGTGCTTCGGCTAACTATGGCTACACCTTC.

This clonotype turned up a few times. The chain is built from TRBV3-1 and TRBJ2-1; D unclear. The germline V gene encodes CDR1 LGHDT and CDR2 YNNKEL (reference sequence). V dropped 0 bases and J dropped 0 bases, with 12 bases sitting between them. The CDR3 is made up of 17 amino acids. CDR3 region: CASSQDGLWSSYNEQFF. Written as DNA, the CDR3 is TGTGCCAGCAGCCAAGATGGCCTCTGGAGCTCCTACAATGAGCAGTTCTTC.

DNA of the CDR3: TGCAGCGTCTTAGTAATTGGCGAGCAGTACTTC. Its protein is CSVLVIGEQYF. This rearrangement joins TRBV29-1 to TRBJ2-5, with D hard to call. The last part of the DNA fits TRBJ2-7 better; the J call may be wrong. This CDR3 has 11 amino acids. Germline-derived CDR1 and CDR2 are SQVTM and ANQGSEA.

This clonotype was detected a few times. The genes are TRBV7-8 and TRBJ2-3; TRBD2 agrees at 9 bases. The CDR3 sequence is 20 residues long. CDR1 and CDR2 (germline): SGHVS, FQNEAQ. Trimming cost V 0 bases and J 0 bases; bases outside gene matches: 13. The DNA of the CDR3 is TGTGCCAGCAGCTTAGCGAGGGGACTAGCAGGAGATCGAAGCACAGATACGCAGTATTTT. Its protein product is CASSLARGLAGDRSTDTQYF.

The rearrangement uses TRBV6-5 and TRBJ2-5; 7 bases are a match to TRBD1. V dropped 4 bases and J dropped 0; count of bases not matched to a gene: 2. The CDR3 extends over 14 amino acids. Germline assignment: CDR1 MNHEY and CDR2 SVGAGI. This CDR3 reads CASSWGTDQETQYF. The DNA for the CDR3 is TGTGCCAGCAGTTGGGGGACAGACCAAGAGACCCAGTACTTC.

The V call is TRBV9, the J call TRBJ1-2; D is uncertain. V was clipped by 6 bases and J by 5 bases, with 14 bases between them. Germline V lookup: CDR1 SGDLS, CDR2 YYNGEE. The CDR3 is 13 residues long. Written as DNA, the CDR3 is TGTGCCAGCATCCCTGGGAGGATTTATGGCTACACCTTC. Its protein is CASIPGRIYGYTF.

Ten or more counts support this clonotype. This sequence joins TRBV7-2 and TRBJ2-5; D remains ambiguous. Per germline, CDR1 SGHTA and CDR2 FQGNSA. The CDR3 has 15 residues. V lost 5 bases to trimming and J lost 4 bases, with 17 bases between them. CDR3 sequence: CASSPPPGLAETQYF. The CDR3 nucleotides read TGTGCCAGCAGCCCACCCCCCGGTCTGGCAGAGACCCAGTACTTC. Filled out from reference TRBV7-2 and TRBJ2-5, the complete variable domain reads GAGVSQSPSNKVTEKGKDVELRCDPISGHTALYWYRQSLGQGLEFLIYFQGNSAPDKSGLPSDRFSAERTGGSVSTLTIQRTQQEDSAVYLCASSPPPGLAETQYFGPGTRLLVL.

In the case of this clonotype: It may be a read error: a sequence one base away is much more abundant. The V and J genes are TRBV4-1 and TRBJ1-4, with D possibly TRBD1 on 6 matching bases. The CDR3 is 15 amino acids. Germline V gene lookup returns CDR1 MGHRA and CDR2 YSYEKL. With 3 bases removed from V and 8 bases from J, the gap between germline ends came to 16 bases. The CDR3 is CASSHLDRLKEKLFF. CDR3 sequence (DNA): TGCGCCAGCAGCCACCTGGACAGACTTAAAGAAAAACTGTTTTTT.

This clonotype has just one count. This chain uses TRBV24-1 with TRBJ1-5, with 7 bases that match TRBD1. This CDR3 has 13 amino acids. V was clipped by 12 bases and J by 2 bases; unmatched bases: 6. Germline V lookup: CDR1 KGHDR, CDR2 SFDVKD. CDR3 in amino acids: CASQGSGNQPQHF. The CDR3 nucleotides are TGTGCCTCACAGGGGTCCGGCAATCAGCCCCAGCATTTT.

This clonotype has more than one count but fewer than ten. The gene calls are TRBV20-1 and TRBJ2-1, with 8 bases identical to TRBD2. The CDR3 is 14 amino acids. Per germline, CDR1 DFQATT and CDR2 SNEGSKA (reference sequence). V lost 3 bases, J lost 0 bases, and 1 base stayed unmatched. CDR3 coding DNA: TGCAGTGCTAGGCGGGAGGTCTCCTACAATGAGCAGTTCTTC. This gives the protein CSARREVSYNEQFF.

The table lists this clonotype with many counts. The chain has TRBV29-1 and TRBJ2-5; perhaps TRBD1 as D (6 bases). V dropped 0 bases and J dropped 2 bases, with 10 bases sitting between them. The CDR3 is 14 amino acids. Germline values: CDR1 SQVTM, CDR2 ANQGSEA. In nucleotides, the CDR3 is TGCAGCGTTGAAGAATTCGACAGGCAAGAGACCCAGTACTTC. This translates into CSVEEFDRQETQYF.

The chain recombines TRBV28 with TRBJ2-1, with 14 bases fitting TRBD2. The CDR3 has 16 residues. J gave up 8 bases and V 5 bases, and 8 bases lay outside the gene matches. Germline V gene data show CDR1 as MDHEN and CDR2 as SYDVKM. CDR3 sequence: CASSPGTSGSLDEQFF. DNA for the CDR3: TGTGCCAGCAGTCCGGGGACTAGCGGGAGTTTGGATGAGCAGTTCTTC. Full variable domain (missing parts from reference TRBV28 and TRBJ2-1): DVKVTQSSRYLVKRTGEKVFLECVQDMDHENMFWYRQDPGLGLRLIYFSYDVKMKEKGDIPEGYSVSREKKERFSLILESASTNQTSMYLCASSPGTSGSLDEQFFGPGTRLTVL.